This T cell receptor (beta chain) derives from a study of T cell changes during pregnancy in multiple sclerosis. Germline-derived CDR1 and CDR2 are MNHEY and SMNVEV (reference sequence). V was pared by 2 bases and J by 5 bases, with 13 bases between. The CDR3 has 15 amino acids. This table comes from immunoSEQ multiplex PCR, and its TCRdb copy is limited to in-frame clones, with some not included. The repertoire includes tens of thousands of clones, 88% of them detected once, and 1.2% sits in the top ten. The TCR originated in a female donor with multiple sclerosis, enrolled in a pregnancy study. V is TRBV27 and J is TRBJ1-5; D remains ambiguous. Sequences were derived from CD4+ T cells from peripheral blood mononuclear cells, sampled in the second trimester of pregnancy. In nucleotides, the CDR3 is TGTGCCAGCAGTTTAAATCGATTCGGGGATCAGCCCCAGCATTTT. As protein: CASSLNRFGDQPQHF.